The 22 T cell receptor beta chains listed next were all sequenced from one sample in a study of cytomegalovirus exposure and HLA in healthy donors. The PCR was carried out with 60 Vbeta primers and 13 Jbeta primers. The data were produced by immunoSEQ multiplex PCR, yet TCRdb's version contains in-frame clones alone and is incomplete. The data contain more than 140,000 clones, approximately 80% of them singletons. Sequencing was carried out using PBMCs. The receptor set was obtained from a young man in good health and CMV-seropositive.

The chain couples TRBV4-1 to TRBJ1-5; D gene ambiguous. Between the trimmed V and J ends, which lost 1 base and 0 bases, there was a span of 7 bases. This CDR3 region has 15 residues. Germline V CDR1 and CDR2: MGHRA, YSYEKL. The CDR3 spells CASSQGGISNQPQHF. As DNA, the CDR3 is TGCGCCAGCAGCCAAGGAGGAATTAGCAATCAGCCCCAGCATTTT.

As regards this clone: Different DNA sequences within this sample yield the same CDR3. This chain links TRBV27 with TRBJ2-7; D is possibly TRBD1 (6 bases). CDR1 is MNHEY and CDR2 is SMNVEV in the germline V gene (reference sequence). The ends were cut back, 2 bases at V and 2 bases at J, with 10 bases in the middle. The CDR3 is 14 residues long. The CDR3 loop is CASSLLGGAYEQYF. Here the CDR3 DNA reads TGTGCCAGCAGTTTACTTGGGGGCGCCTACGAGCAGTACTTC.

The chain has TRBV25-1 and TRBJ2-1; 8 bases are a match to TRBD1. J was trimmed by 2 bases and V by 4 bases; bases with no gene match: 1. This CDR3 has 14 amino acids. Per the germline V gene, CDR1 is MGHDK and CDR2 is SYGVNS. CDR3 amino acids: CASSAGGAYNEQFF. The DNA for the CDR3 is TGTGCCAGCAGTGCAGGGGGCGCCTACAATGAGCAGTTCTTC.

CDR3 sequence reads: CASSRGKATNEKLFF. CDR3 coding DNA: TGTGCCAGCAGCCGGGGAAAAGCAACTAATGAAAAACTGTTTTTT. The rearrangement joins TRBV6-1 to TRBJ1-4; D is ambiguous. V lost 6 bases to trimming and J lost 0 bases, with 11 bases between them. This CDR3 is built from 15 residues. CDR1 and CDR2 (germline): MNHNS, SASEGT.

The CDR3 is CASSRGQGNQPQHF. CDR3 coding DNA: TGTGCCAGTAGTAGGGGACAGGGGAATCAGCCCCAGCATTTT. The J gene is TRBJ1-5, the V gene TRBV19; 10 bases are shared with TRBD1. With 4 bases clipped from V and 4 bases from J, the junction kept 1 base outside the gene matches. The CDR3 has 14 amino acids. The germline CDR1 and CDR2 sequences are LNHDA and SQIVND (reference sequence). The full variable domain, in which reference TRBV19 and TRBJ1-5 provide the parts outside the CDR3, is DGGITQSPKYLFRKEGQNVTLSCEQNLNHDAMYWYRQDPGQGLRLIYYSQIVNDFQKGDIAEGYSVSREKKESFPLTVTSAQKNPTAFYLCASSRGQGNQPQHFGDGTRLSIL.

The gene calls are TRBV7-2 and TRBJ2-5; D ambiguous. Germline loops: CDR1 SGHTA, CDR2 FQGNSA. The V end was cut by 3 bases, the J end by 11 bases, with 19 bases between. The CDR3 totals 14 residues. CDR3 DNA sequence: TGTGCCAGCAGCTTTTTCGATAAGTACGAAGAGCAGTACTTC. Protein product: CASSFFDKYEEQYF.

This chain links TRBV18 with TRBJ1-3, with 7 bases lining up with TRBD1. The trim removed 6 bases at V and 3 bases at J, leaving 5 bases unmatched. This CDR3 has 14 amino acids. Germline V CDR1 and CDR2: KGHSH, LQKENI. The CDR3 loop reads CASSSQGSGNTIYF. The CDR3 DNA reads as TGTGCCAGCTCGTCACAGGGGAGTGGAAACACCATATATTTT.

A few counts support this clone. The chain employs TRBV5-8 and TRBJ1-1; TRBD1 aligns across 8 bases. This CDR3 is 12 amino acids long. The junction had 3 bases not matched to a gene; V was cut back by 7 bases and J by 4 bases. Looked up from germline, CDR1 is SGHTS and CDR2 is YDEGEE. The CDR3 DNA reads as TGTGCCAGCCGGACAGGGAGCACTGAAGCTTTCTTT. Amino acid sequence: CASRTGSTEAFF. The whole variable domain, filled in from reference TRBV5-8 and TRBJ1-1, reads EAGVTQSPTHLIKTRGQQATLRCSPISGHTSVYWYQQALGLGLQFLLWYDEGEERNRGNFPPRFSGRQFPNYSSELNVNALELEDSALYLCASRTGSTEAFFGQGTRLTVV.

The J gene is TRBJ2-7, the V gene TRBV29-1; D uncertain. CDR3 length: 11 residues. The V end lost 4 bases, the J end lost 3 bases, and 7 bases lay between the germline ends. Germline CDR1 is SQVTM and CDR2 is ANQGSEA. The DNA for the CDR3 is TGCAGCGTTGTGGCAGTCTACGAGCAGTACTTC. This translates into CSVVAVYEQYF.

The genes are TRBV2 and TRBJ2-5; D is perhaps TRBD2 (6 bases). CDR1 and CDR2 from the germline V gene are SNHLY and FYNNEI. Trimming removed 1 base from V and 1 base from J, with 10 bases in between. The CDR3 is made up of 15 amino acids. This CDR3 is CASSEGRTTQETQYF. CDR3 DNA: TGTGCCAGCAGTGAAGGGAGGACTACCCAAGAGACCCAGTACTTC.

The gene calls are TRBV19 and TRBJ2-7; tentatively, D is TRBD1 (6 bases). Germline V gene lookup returns CDR1 LNHDA and CDR2 SQIVND (reference sequence). There are 14 residues in the CDR3. The ends were cut back, 4 bases at V and 3 bases at J, with 13 bases in the middle. This CDR3 is CASSRQVTHYEQYF. The CDR3 DNA reads as TGTGCCAGTAGTAGACAGGTGACCCACTACGAGCAGTACTTC. Variable domain in full (rest from reference TRBV19 and TRBJ2-7): DGGITQSPKYLFRKEGQNVTLSCEQNLNHDAMYWYRQDPGQGLRLIYYSQIVNDFQKGDIAEGYSVSREKKESFPLTVTSAQKNPTAFYLCASSRQVTHYEQYFGPGTRLTVT.

This chain uses TRBV18 with TRBJ2-3; a possible D gene is TRBD1 (5 bases). Looked up from germline, CDR1 is KGHSH and CDR2 is LQKENI. Trimming shortened V by 2 bases and J by 1 base, and 13 bases separated the two germline ends. The CDR3 covers 16 residues. The CDR3 DNA is TGTGCCAGCTCACCAGACACAAAAGGGGGCACAGATACGCAGTATTTT. Its translation is CASSPDTKGGTDTQYF.

The chain is built from TRBV25-1 and TRBJ2-7; 7 bases agree with TRBD1. V gave up 7 bases and J gave up 1 base; unmatched junction bases: 4. The germline V gene encodes CDR1 MGHDK and CDR2 SYGVNS. The CDR3 contains 13 residues. CDR3 protein: CASNRGDSYEQYF. In DNA form, the CDR3 reads TGTGCCAGCAACAGGGGAGATTCCTACGAGCAGTACTTC.

The chain combines TRBV19 with TRBJ1-5, with 9 bases that match TRBD1. TRBJ2-3 matches the DNA end more closely, so the J call is doubtful. The CDR3 runs 16 residues. Germline assignment: CDR1 LNHDA and CDR2 SQIVND (reference sequence). CDR3 bases: TGTGCCAGTAGATCTCTCCGGGACAGGGATGCTCAGCCCCAGTATTTT. It translates to CASRSLRDRDAQPQYF.

Remarks on this clone: No DNA is shown, since the ends of the CDR3 on it are uncertain; the CDR3 is the one TCRdb lists. The chain links TRBV21-1 to TRBJ1-5; the D segment call TRBD1 is taken from the table without a DNA check. TRBV21-1 represents a pseudogene. With termini counted, the CDR3 has 19 amino acids. The CDR3 loop is CASSKTRDRGYRCNQPQHF.

The chain uses TRBV28 and TRBJ1-2, with 8 positions matching TRBD1. The V gene's germline CDR1 is MDHEN and CDR2 SYDVKM. This CDR3 has 16 residues. Germline trimming cut 4 bases from V and 7 bases from J; bases unmatched to any gene: 14. CDR3 amino acids: CASSSPTDRTGFGYTF. CDR3 coding DNA: TGTGCCAGCAGTTCACCCACCGATCGGACAGGGTTTGGCTACACCTTC.

This clone was seen once. The chain links TRBV15 to TRBJ2-5, with TRBD2 matching over 8 bases. With 0 bases clipped from V and 5 bases from J, the junction kept 8 bases outside the gene matches. The CDR3 consists of 16 residues. Germline V CDR1 and CDR2: LNHNV, YYDKDF (reference sequence). The CDR3 DNA follows: TGTGCCACCAGCAGAGATCGCGGGAGGCTAGTGGAGACCCAGTACTTC. Amino acids: CATSRDRGRLVETQYF. The full variable domain, rest sourced from reference TRBV15 and TRBJ2-5, is DAMVIQNPRYQVTQFGKPVTLSCSQTLNHNVMYWYQQKSSQAPKLLFHYYDKDFNNEADTPDNFQSRRPNTSFCFLDIRSPGLGDTAMYLCATSRDRGRLVETQYFGPGTRLLVL.

As regards this clone: Germline is not matched at one junction end, which may reflect a read error. The V gene is TRBV7-9, the J gene TRBJ1-4; no clear D gene. The germline V gene has CDR1 SEHNR and CDR2 FQNEAQ (reference sequence). The CDR3 is 11 residues long. In nucleotides, the CDR3 is TGTTCCAGCAGCTCATACTCGGAACTGTTTTTT. Residues: CSSSSYSELFF.

The chain couples TRBV2 to TRBJ2-7; D is possibly TRBD1 (6 bases). Germline V gene lookup returns CDR1 SNHLY and CDR2 FYNNEI. Deletions cut 4 bases from V and 1 base from J, with 14 bases between. The CDR3 runs 15 residues. CDR3 DNA sequence: TGTGCCAGCAGTGCGTGGCAGGGGTCTTCCTACGAGCAGTACTTC. Translating gives CASSAWQGSSYEQYF.

Written as DNA, the CDR3 is TGTGCCAGCAGCGTAAGCGGGGCGGAGACCCAGTACTTC. Residues: CASSVSGAETQYF. The chain is built from TRBV9 and TRBJ2-5; TRBD2 aligns across 7 bases. Trimming cost V 1 base and J 5 bases; bases outside gene matches: 2. Germline V gene lookup returns CDR1 SGDLS and CDR2 YYNGEE. The CDR3 length is 13 residues.

The genes are TRBV5-4 and TRBJ1-2, with 7 bases that match TRBD1. This CDR3 is 15 amino acids long. The J segment lost 1 base and the V segment lost 4 bases, leaving 7 bases of the junction unmatched. The V gene's germline CDR1 is SGHNT and CDR2 YYREEE (reference sequence). CDR3 loop: CASSIPGQINYGYTF. As DNA, the CDR3 is TGTGCCAGCAGCATACCGGGACAGATTAACTATGGCTACACCTTC.

The J gene is TRBJ1-1, the V gene TRBV27, with D uncertain. This CDR3 is built from 14 residues. Deletions cut 1 base from V and 0 bases from J, with 6 bases between. From germline, CDR1 is MNHEY and CDR2 SMNVEV (reference sequence). Written as DNA, the CDR3 is TGTGCCAGCAGTTTATTCCGTGTGAACACTGAAGCTTTCTTT. Translated, it gives CASSLFRVNTEAFF.